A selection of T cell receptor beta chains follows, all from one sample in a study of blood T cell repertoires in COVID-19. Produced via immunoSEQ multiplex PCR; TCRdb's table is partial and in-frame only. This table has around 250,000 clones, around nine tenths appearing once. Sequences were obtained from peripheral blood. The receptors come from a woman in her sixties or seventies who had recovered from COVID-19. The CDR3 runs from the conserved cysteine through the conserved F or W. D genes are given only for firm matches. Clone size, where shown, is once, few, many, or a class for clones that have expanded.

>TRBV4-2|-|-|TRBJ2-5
TGTGCCAGCAGCCAAGATAGCGATCAAGAGACCCAGTACTTC
CASSQDSDQETQYF
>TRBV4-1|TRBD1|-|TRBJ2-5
TGCGCCAGCAGCCAAGATAAGTTGGGACAGCGACAAGAGACCCAGTACTTC
CASSQDKLGQRQETQYF
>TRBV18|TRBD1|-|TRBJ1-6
TGTGCCAGCTCACCATACGGGACAGGGGATTCACCCCTCCACTTT
CASSPYGTGDSPLHF
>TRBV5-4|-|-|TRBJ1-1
TGTGCCAGCAGCTTGGGGGCGAGTGCTTTCTTT
CASSLGASAFF
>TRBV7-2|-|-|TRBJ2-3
TGTGCCAGCTCCCCGGGGAGTAGGGGGTCAGATACGCAGTATTTT
CASSPGSRGSDTQYF
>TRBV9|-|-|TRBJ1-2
TGTGCCAGCAGCCCCGACCTACAGGGTAACTATGGCTACACCTTC
CASSPDLQGNYGYTF
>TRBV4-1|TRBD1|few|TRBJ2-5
TGCGCCAGCAGCCAAGTTCAGGACAGGGTAGGGACCCAGTACTTC
CASSQVQDRVGTQYF
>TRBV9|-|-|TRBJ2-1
TGTGCCAGCAGCGTAGTGGGACTGCACAATGAGCAGTTCTTC
CASSVVGLHNEQFF
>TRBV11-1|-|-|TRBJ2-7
TGTGCCAGCAGTCAATTCTACGAGCAGTACTTC
CASSQFYEQYF
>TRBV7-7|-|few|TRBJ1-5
TGTGCTAGCAGCCCGTCCCTGGGGGGTTACCAGCATTTT
CASSPSLGGYQHF
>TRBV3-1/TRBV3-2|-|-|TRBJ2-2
TGTGCCAGCAGCCAACTCCGGTACACCGGGGAGCTGTTTTTT
CASSQLRYTGELFF
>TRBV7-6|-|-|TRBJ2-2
TGTGCCAGCAGCCCCCTAGCGTCCACCGGGGAGCTGTTTTTT
CASSPLASTGELFF
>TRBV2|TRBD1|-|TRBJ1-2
TGTGCCAGCAGTGAGGGACAGGGCTACTATGGCTACACCTTC
CASSEGQGYYGYTF
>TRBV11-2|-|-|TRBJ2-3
TGTGCCAGCAGCTTAGTTGGGCAACTCACAGATACGCAGTATTTT
CASSLVGQLTDTQYF
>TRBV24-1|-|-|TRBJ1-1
TGTGCCACCAGTGATCCCCACCGTGGCAGGGCGAGCACTGAAGCTTTCTTT
CATSDPHRGRASTEAFF
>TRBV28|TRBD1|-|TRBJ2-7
TGTGCCAGCAGCCCCGGGACAGGGTTCCACGAGCAGTACTTC
CASSPGTGFHEQYF
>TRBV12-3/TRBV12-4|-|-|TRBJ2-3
TGTGCCAGCAGTCAGCCCCGGACAGCTAGGTTT
CASSQPRTARF
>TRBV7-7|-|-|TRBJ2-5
TGTGCTAGCAGCGCCAGGGGTCGGGAGACCCAGTACTTC
CASSARGRETQYF
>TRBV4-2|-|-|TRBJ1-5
TGTGCCAGCAGCCAAGAAGGGGGGGCGCCTCCGAAGCCCCAGCATTTT
CASSQEGGAPPKPQHF
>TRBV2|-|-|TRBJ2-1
TGTGCCAGCAGTGAATTGATCAGTGACAATGAGCAGTTCTTC
CASSELISDNEQFF
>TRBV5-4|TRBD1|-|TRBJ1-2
TGTGCCAGCAGCGATCCCGGGACAGGGTTCGGTGGCTACACCTTC
CASSDPGTGFGGYTF
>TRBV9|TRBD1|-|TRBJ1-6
TGTGCCAGCAGCGCCGGGACAGGGGGACGGTCCTATAATTCACCCCTCCACTTT
CASSAGTGGRSYNSPLHF
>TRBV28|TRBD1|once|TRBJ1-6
TGTGCCAGCAGTTCCTCCATCGCCTCGGACAGGGGATATTCACCCCTCCACTTT
CASSSSIASDRGYSPLHF
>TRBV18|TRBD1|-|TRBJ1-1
TGTGCCAGCTCACCGGGGACAGGGGCCGTGAACACTGAAGCTTTCTTT
CASSPGTGAVNTEAFF
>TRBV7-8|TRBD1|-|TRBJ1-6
TGTGCCAGCAGCATGGGACAGGGTGATTCACCCCTCCACTTT
CASSMGQGDSPLHF
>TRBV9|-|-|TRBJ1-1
TGTGCCAGCAGCCCCACAGGGTGGACTGAAGCTTTCTTT
CASSPTGWTEAFF
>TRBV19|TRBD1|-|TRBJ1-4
TGTGCCAGTAGTTTCCCGGGACAGGGCTCTAATGAAAAACTGTTTTTT
CASSFPGQGSNEKLFF
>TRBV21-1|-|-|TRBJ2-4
TGTGCCAGCACGGGTGGCAGGGGATCCATTCAGTACTTC
CASTGGRGSIQYF
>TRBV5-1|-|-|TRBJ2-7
TGCGCCAGCAGCTTGGATCCTAGGTTGCAGTACTTC
CASSLDPRLQYF
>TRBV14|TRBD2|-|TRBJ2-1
TGTGCCAGCAGCCAAGGGGAGGGGTGGCAGTTCTTC
CASSQGEGWQFF
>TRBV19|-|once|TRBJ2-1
TGTGCCAGTAGTCCGGTTCGGACTTCCAATGAGCAGTTCTTC
CASSPVRTSNEQFF
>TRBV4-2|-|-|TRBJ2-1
TGTGCCAGCAGCCCCCTGGCGGGCGGAGTAGGCAATGAGCAGTTCTTC
CASSPLAGGVGNEQFF
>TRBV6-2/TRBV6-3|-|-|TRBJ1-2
TGTGCCAGCAGTTACTCGGGGACAACTAACTATGGCTACACCTTC
CASSYSGTTNYGYTF
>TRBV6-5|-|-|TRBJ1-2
TGTGCCAGCACACGGTTGGTGAGGGCTAACTATGGCTACACCTTC
CASTRLVRANYGYTF
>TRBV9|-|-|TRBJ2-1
TGTGCCAGCAGCGTATACGAGACACCGACGCCGCACAATGAGCAGTTCTTC
CASSVYETPTPHNEQFF
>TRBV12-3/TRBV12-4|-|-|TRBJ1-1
TGTGCCAGCAGTTTAGCGCGTGAGGCTGAAGCTTTCTTT
CASSLAREAEAFF
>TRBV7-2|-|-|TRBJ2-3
TGTGCCTGCCTAAGGGGGGGTAGCACAGATACGCAGTATTTT
CACLRGGSTDTQYF
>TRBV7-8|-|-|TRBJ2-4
TGTGCCAGCAGCGAGCTAAACATTCAGTACTTC
CASSELNIQYF
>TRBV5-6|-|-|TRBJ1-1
TGTGCCAGCAGCTTGGTGAGGGATTTAGCTTTCTTT
CASSLVRDLAFF
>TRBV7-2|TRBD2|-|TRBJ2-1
TGTGCCAGCAGCCGGACTAGCGGGGGGCTCACGTTTGAGTTCTTC
CASSRTSGGLTFEFF
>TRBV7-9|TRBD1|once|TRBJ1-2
TGTGCCAGCAGCTTAGGATTGGGGGACAGGTTTCTTGCTAACTATGGCTACACCTTC
CASSLGLGDRFLANYGYTF
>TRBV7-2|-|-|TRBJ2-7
TGTGCCAGCAGCCCCTCACTAGTTTCCTACGAGCAGTACTTC
CASSPSLVSYEQYF
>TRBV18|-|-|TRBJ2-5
TGTGCCAGCTCACGCCAGGGATCGTACCAAGAGACCCAGTACTTC
CASSRQGSYQETQYF
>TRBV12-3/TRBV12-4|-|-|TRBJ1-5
TGTGCCAGCAAGCGAGAGACCAATCAGCCCCAGCATTTT
CASKRETNQPQHF
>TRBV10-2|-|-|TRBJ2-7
TGCGCCAGCAAAACGTCAGGGGCCGCATACGAGCAGTACTTC
CASKTSGAAYEQYF
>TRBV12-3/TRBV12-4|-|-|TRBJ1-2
TGTGCCAGCAGTTTCGGCAGGGACTATGGCTACACCTTC
CASSFGRDYGYTF
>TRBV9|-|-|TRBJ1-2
TGTGCCAGCAGCGTCTACAGTGAAGCTAACTATGGCTACACCTTC
CASSVYSEANYGYTF
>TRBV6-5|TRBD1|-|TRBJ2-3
TGTGCCAGCAGTTACGGACAGGACCCTAGCACAGATACGCAGTATTTT
CASSYGQDPSTDTQYF
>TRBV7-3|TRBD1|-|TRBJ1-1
TGTGCCAGCAGCCCGGGGACAGGTCACACTGAAGCTTTCTTT
CASSPGTGHTEAFF
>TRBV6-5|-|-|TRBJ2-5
TGTGCCAGCACTTGGGGTCCAGGGGCGCAAGAGACCCAGTACTTC
CASTWGPGAQETQYF
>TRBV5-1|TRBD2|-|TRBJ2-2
TGCGCCAGCAGCTTGACCCCGGGGGGAACCGGGGAGCTGTTTTTT
CASSLTPGGTGELFF
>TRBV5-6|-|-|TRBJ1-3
TGTGCCAGCAGCGTCTACCCCCAGGGTACTGGAAACACCATATATTTT
CASSVYPQGTGNTIYF